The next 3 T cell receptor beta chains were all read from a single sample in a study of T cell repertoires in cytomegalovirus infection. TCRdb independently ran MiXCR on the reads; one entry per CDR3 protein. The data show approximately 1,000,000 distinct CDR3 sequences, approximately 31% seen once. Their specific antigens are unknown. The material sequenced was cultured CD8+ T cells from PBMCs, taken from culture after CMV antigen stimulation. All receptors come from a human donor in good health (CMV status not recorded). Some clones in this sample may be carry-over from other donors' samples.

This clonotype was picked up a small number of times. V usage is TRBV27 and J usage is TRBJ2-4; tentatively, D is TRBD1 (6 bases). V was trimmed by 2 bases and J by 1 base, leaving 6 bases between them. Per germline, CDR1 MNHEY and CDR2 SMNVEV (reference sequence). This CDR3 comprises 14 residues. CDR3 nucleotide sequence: TGTGCCAGCAGTTTAACAGGGGCCAAAAACATTCAGTACTTC. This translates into CASSLTGAKNIQYF.

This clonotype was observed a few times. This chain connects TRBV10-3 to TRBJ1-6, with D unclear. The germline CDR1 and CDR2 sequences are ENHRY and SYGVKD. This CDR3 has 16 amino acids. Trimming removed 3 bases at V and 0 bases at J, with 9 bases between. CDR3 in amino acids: CAISDRTSSYNSPLHF. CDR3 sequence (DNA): TGTGCCATCAGTGACAGGACGAGCTCCTATAATTCACCCCTCCACTTT.

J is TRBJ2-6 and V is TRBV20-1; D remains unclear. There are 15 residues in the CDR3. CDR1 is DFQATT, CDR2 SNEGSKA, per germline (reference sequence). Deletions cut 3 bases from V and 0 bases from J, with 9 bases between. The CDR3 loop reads CSARDDNSGANVLTF. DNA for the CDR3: TGCAGTGCTAGGGACGACAACTCTGGGGCCAACGTCCTGACTTTC.